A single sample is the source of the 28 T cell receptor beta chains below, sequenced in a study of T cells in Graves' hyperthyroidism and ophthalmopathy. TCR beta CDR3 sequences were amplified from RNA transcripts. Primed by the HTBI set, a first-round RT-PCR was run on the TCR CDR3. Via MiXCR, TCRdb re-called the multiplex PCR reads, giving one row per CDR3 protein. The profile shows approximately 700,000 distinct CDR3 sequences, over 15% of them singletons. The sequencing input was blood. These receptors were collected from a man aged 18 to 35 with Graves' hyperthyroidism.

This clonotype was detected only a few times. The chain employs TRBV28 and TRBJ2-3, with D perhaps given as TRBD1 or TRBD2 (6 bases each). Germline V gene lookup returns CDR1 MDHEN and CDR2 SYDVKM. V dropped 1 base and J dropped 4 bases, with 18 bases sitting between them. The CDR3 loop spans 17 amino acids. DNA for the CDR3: TGTGCCAGCAGTTTATCCGGGGGCGGTTTTAAGTCAGATACGCAGTATTTT. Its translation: CASSLSGGGFKSDTQYF. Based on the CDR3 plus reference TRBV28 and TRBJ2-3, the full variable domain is DVKVTQSSRYLVKRTGEKVFLECVQDMDHENMFWYRQDPGLGLRLIYFSYDVKMKEKGDIPEGYSVSREKKERFSLILESASTNQTSMYLCASSLSGGGFKSDTQYFGPGTRLTVL.

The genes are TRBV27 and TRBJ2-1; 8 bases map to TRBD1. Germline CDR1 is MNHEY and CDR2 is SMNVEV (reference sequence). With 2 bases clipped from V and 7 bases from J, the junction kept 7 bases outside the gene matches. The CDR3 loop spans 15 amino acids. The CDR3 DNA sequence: TGTGCCAGCAGTTTAGACAGGGGTGTTTCTAATGAGCAGTTCTTC. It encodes CASSLDRGVSNEQFF.

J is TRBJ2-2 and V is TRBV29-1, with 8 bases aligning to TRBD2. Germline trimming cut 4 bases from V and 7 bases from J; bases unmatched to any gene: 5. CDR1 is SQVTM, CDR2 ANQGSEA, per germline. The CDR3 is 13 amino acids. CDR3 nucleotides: TGCAGCGTTGCGGGAGGGGTGGACGGGGAGCTGTTTTTT. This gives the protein CSVAGGVDGELFF.

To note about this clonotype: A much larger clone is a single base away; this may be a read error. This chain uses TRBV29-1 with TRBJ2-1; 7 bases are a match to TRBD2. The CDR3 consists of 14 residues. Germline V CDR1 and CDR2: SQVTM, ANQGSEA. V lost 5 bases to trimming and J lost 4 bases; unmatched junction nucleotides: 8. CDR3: CSVPGLTTYNEQFF. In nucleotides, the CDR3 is TGCAGCGTTCCGGGACTAACGACATACAATGAGCAGTTCTTC.

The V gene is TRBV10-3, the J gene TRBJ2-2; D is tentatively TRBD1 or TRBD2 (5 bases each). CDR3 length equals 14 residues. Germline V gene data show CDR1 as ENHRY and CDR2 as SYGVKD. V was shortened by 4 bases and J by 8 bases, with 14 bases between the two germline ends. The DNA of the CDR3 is TGTGCCATCAGTGGGGCCGGGGCCCCGGGGGAGCTGTTTTTT. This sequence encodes CAISGAGAPGELFF.

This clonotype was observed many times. The DNA of the CDR3 is TGTGCCAGCAACCCGGGAGGGCCCACAGATACGCAGTATTTT. Its protein product is CASNPGGPTDTQYF. The genes are TRBV6-1 and TRBJ2-3; 8 bases match TRBD2. This CDR3 is built from 14 residues. Germline CDR1 reads MNHNS; CDR2 reads SASEGT. J lost 2 bases, V lost 7 bases, and 5 bases had no gene match.

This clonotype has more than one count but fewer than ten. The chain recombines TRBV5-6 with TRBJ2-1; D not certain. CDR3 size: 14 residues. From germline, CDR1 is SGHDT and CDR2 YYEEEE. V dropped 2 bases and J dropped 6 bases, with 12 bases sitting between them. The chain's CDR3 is CASSLSFQRNEQFF. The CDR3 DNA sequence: TGTGCCAGCAGCTTATCATTCCAACGCAATGAGCAGTTCTTC.

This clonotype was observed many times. The CDR3 region is CASNRESSNQPQHF. The CDR3 bases are TGTGCCAGCAACAGGGAATCTAGCAATCAGCCCCAGCATTTT. The chain uses TRBV2 and TRBJ1-5; weak D call: TRBD1 (6 bases). Trimming cost V 7 bases and J 0 bases, with 10 bases left between them. The CDR3 contains 14 residues. Germline V CDR1 and CDR2: SNHLY, FYNNEI.

The CDR3 sequence is CASSEVASANYGYTF. The CDR3 nucleotides are TGCGCCAGCAGTGAAGTCGCGTCGGCTAACTATGGCTACACCTTC. This sequence joins TRBV10-2 and TRBJ1-2; no clear D gene. CDR1 is WSHSY, CDR2 SAAADI, per germline. The V end lost 3 bases, the J end lost 0 bases, and 11 bases lay between the germline ends. The CDR3 spans 15 residues.

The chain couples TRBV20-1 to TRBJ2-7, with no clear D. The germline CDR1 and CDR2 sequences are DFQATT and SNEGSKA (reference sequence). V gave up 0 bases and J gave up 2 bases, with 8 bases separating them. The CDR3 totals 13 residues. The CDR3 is CSARDTQAYEQYF. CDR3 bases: TGCAGTGCTAGAGATACCCAAGCCTACGAGCAGTACTTC.

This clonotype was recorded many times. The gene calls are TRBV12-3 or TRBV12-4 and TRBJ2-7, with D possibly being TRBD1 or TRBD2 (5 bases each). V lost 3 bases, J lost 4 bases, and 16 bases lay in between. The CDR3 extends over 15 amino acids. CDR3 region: CASSFGTLEVYEQYF. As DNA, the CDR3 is TGTGCCAGCAGTTTTGGGACCCTAGAGGTTTACGAGCAGTACTTC.

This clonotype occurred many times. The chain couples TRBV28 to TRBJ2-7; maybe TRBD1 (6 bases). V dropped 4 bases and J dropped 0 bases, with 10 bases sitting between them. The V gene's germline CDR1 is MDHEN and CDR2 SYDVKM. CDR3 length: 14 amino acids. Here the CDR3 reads CASSSGQISYEQYF. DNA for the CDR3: TGTGCCAGCAGTTCCGGACAGATCTCCTACGAGCAGTACTTC.

Here the CDR3 reads CAWKAGESSTDTQYF. CDR3 nucleotides: TGTGCCTGGAAGGCGGGAGAGTCCTCCACCGATACGCAGTATTTT. The chain uses TRBV30 and TRBJ2-3, with 7 positions matching TRBD2. The germline gives CDR1 GTSNPN, CDR2 SVGIG (reference sequence). The CDR3 loop spans 15 amino acids. The ends lost 4 bases at V and 6 bases at J; junction bases unmatched: 13.

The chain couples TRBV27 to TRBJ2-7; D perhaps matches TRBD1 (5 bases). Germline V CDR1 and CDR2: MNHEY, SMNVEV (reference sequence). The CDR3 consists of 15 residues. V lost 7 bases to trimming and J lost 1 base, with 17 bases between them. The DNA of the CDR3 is TGTGCCAGCAACCAGGGATCACATGGGTCCTACGAGCAGTACTTC. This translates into CASNQGSHGSYEQYF.

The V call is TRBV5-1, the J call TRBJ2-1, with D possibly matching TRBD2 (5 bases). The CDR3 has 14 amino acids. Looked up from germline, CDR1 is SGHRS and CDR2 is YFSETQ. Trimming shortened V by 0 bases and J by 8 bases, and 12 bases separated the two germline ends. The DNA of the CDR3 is TGCGCCAGCAGCTTGGGGAGTTCGGGGTATGAGCAGTTCTTC. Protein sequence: CASSLGSSGYEQFF.

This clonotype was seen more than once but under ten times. CDR3 nucleotide sequence: TGCAGTGCTAGACGGGGGGGACAGCCCCAGCATTTT. It encodes CSARRGGQPQHF. The V gene is TRBV20-1, the J gene TRBJ1-5, with D tentatively TRBD1 (5 bases). CDR1 is DFQATT and CDR2 is SNEGSKA in the germline V gene (reference sequence). Trimming removed 2 bases at V and 7 bases at J, with 9 bases between. The CDR3 length is 12 residues.

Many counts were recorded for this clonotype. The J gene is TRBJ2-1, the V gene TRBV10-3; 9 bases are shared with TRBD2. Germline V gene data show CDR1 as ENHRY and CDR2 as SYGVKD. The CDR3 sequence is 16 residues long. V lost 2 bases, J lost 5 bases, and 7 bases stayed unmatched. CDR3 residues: CAISEGLAGFNNEQFF. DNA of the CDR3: TGTGCCATCAGTGAGGGCCTAGCGGGATTCAACAATGAGCAGTTCTTC.

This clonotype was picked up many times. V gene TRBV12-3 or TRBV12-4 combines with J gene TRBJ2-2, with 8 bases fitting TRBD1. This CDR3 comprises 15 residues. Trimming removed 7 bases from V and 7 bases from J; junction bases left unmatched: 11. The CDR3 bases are TGTGCCAGCACTCAAGCAGGGGGCATAGGCGGGGAGCTGTTTTTT. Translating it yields CASTQAGGIGGELFF.

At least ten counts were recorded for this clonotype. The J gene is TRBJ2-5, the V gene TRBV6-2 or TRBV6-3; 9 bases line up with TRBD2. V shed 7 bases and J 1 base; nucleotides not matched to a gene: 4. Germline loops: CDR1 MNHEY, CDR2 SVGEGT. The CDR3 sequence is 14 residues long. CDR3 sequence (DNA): TGTGCCAGCAAGGGACTAGCTCCCCAAGAGACCCAGTACTTC. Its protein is CASKGLAPQETQYF.

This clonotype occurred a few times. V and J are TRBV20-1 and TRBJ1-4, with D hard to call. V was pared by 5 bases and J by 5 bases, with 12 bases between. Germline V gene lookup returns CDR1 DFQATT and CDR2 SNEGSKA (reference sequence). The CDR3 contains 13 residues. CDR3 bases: TGCAGTGCTTGGACTTCCCGGAATGAAAAACTGTTTTTT. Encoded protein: CSAWTSRNEKLFF.

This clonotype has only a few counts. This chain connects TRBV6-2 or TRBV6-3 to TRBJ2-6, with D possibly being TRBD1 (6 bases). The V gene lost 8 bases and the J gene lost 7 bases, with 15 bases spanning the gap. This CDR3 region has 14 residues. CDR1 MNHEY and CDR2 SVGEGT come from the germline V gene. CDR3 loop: CASGRTAAANVLTF. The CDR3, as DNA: TGTGCCAGCGGCCGGACAGCCGCCGCCAACGTCCTGACTTTC.

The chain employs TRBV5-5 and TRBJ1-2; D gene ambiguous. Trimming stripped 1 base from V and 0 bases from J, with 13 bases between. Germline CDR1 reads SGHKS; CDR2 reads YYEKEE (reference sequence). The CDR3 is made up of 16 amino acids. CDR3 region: CASSLTSDGSNYGYTF. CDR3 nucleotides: TGTGCCAGCAGCTTGACCTCGGACGGGTCTAACTATGGCTACACCTTC.

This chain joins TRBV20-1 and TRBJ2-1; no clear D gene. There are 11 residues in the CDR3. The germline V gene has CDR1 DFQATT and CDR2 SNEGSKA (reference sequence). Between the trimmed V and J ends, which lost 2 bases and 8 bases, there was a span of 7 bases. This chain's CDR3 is CSARQPHEQFF. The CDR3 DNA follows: TGCAGTGCTAGACAGCCCCATGAGCAGTTCTTC.

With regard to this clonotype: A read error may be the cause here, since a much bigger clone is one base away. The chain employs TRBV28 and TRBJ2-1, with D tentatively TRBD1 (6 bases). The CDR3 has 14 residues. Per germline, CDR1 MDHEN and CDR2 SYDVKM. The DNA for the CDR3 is TGTGCCAGCAGTTTCTGGGGGCGCAACAATGGGCAGTTCTTC. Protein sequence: CASSFWGRNNGQFF.

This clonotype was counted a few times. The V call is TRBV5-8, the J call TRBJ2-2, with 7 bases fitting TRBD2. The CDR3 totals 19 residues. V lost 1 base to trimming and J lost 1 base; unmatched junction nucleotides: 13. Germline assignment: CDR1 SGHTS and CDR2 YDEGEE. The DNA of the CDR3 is TGTGCCAGCAGCTTGTTCGTAGGTAGCGGGCCTGGGAACACCGGGGAGCTGTTTTTT. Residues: CASSLFVGSGPGNTGELFF.

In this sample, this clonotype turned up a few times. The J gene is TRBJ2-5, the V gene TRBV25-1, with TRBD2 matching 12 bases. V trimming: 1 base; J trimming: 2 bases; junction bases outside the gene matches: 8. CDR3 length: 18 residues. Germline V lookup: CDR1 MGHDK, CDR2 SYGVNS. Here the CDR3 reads CASSESSLAGGPQETQYF. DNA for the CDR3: TGTGCCAGCAGTGAATCCTCCCTAGCGGGAGGGCCGCAAGAGACCCAGTACTTC.

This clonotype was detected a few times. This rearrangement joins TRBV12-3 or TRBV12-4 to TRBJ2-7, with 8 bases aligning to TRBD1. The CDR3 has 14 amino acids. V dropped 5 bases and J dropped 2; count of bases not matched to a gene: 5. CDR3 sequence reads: CASSLQGVTYEQYF. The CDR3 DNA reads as TGTGCCAGCAGTCTACAGGGGGTGACCTACGAGCAGTACTTC.

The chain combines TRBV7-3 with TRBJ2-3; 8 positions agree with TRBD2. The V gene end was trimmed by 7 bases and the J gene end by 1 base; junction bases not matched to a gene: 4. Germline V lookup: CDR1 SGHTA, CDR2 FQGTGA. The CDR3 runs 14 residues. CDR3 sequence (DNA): TGTGCCAGCATGAGCGGGAGCGGCACAGATACGCAGTATTTT. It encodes CASMSGSGTDTQYF.